The 13 T cell receptor beta chains presented below share a single source sample, sequenced in a study of blood T cell repertoires in COVID-19. Sequencing was performed with immunoSEQ multiplex PCR; in TCRdb, only in-frame clones are kept and a portion is missing. In the table there are fewer than 350,000 clones, just over 90% of which are singletons. Source material: PBMCs or T cells enriched from blood (not recorded which). The source is a woman between 40 and 50 years old with acute COVID-19.

The chain joins TRBV5-1 to TRBJ1-1; TRBD1 agrees at 7 bases. This CDR3 has 14 residues. The germline V gene has CDR1 SGHRS and CDR2 YFSETQ. J was trimmed by 7 bases and V by 0 bases; bases with no gene match: 6. As DNA, the CDR3 is TGCGCCAGCAGCTTGGGGTCGACAGGGAATGAAGCTTTCTTT. Residues: CASSLGSTGNEAFF.

This clone was seen once. The CDR3 DNA follows: TGCGCTACAAGGGAGGGACCAGAGCAGTTCTTC. Translating it yields CATREGPEQFF. The rearrangement links TRBV5-1 to TRBJ2-1; 7 nucleotides agree with TRBD2. This CDR3 comprises 11 residues. Germline V gene data show CDR1 as SGHRS and CDR2 as YFSETQ.

The chain has TRBV19 and TRBJ1-5, with 8 bases aligning to TRBD1. The germline gives CDR1 LNHDA, CDR2 SQIVND (reference sequence). J lost 3 bases, V lost 5 bases, and 6 bases had no gene match. The CDR3 is 15 amino acids. The CDR3, as DNA: TGTGCCAGTAGTCTGGACAGGGTTCCCAATCAGCCCCAGCATTTT. It is translated as CASSLDRVPNQPQHF.

CDR3 sequence reads: CATSDPGTGGGYTF. CDR3 DNA sequence: TGTGCCACCAGTGATCCCGGGACAGGGGGAGGCTACACCTTC. The chain uses TRBV24-1 and TRBJ1-2; 11 positions agree with TRBD1. Germline assignment: CDR1 KGHDR and CDR2 SFDVKD. The CDR3 has 14 amino acids. The junction had 4 bases not matched to a gene; V was cut back by 3 bases and J by 8 bases.

V and J are TRBV7-2 and TRBJ2-3; possible D gene TRBD2, 6 bases. V dropped 2 bases and J dropped 4 bases, with 10 bases sitting between them. This CDR3 is built from 14 residues. CDR1 is SGHTA and CDR2 is FQGNSA in the germline V gene. CDR3 coding DNA: TGTGCCAGCAGCTTACACCGCGGGGCAGATACGCAGTATTTT. Translating it yields CASSLHRGADTQYF.

J is TRBJ2-1 and V is TRBV7-9, with TRBD2 matching over 8 bases. Germline lookup yields CDR1 SEHNR and CDR2 FQNEAQ (reference sequence). The CDR3 spans 18 residues. V lost 0 bases and J lost 7; bases outside the gene matches: 14. CDR3 in amino acids: CASSLAARREAGGNEQFF. CDR3 in DNA: TGTGCCAGCAGCTTAGCGGCGCGGCGGGAGGCAGGTGGGAATGAGCAGTTCTTC. Full variable domain (outside the CDR3, taken from reference TRBV7-9 and TRBJ2-1): DTGVSQNPRHKITKRGQNVTFRCDPISEHNRLYWYRQTLGQGPEFLTYFQNEAQLEKSRLLSDRFSAERPKGSFSTLEIQRTEQGDSAMYLCASSLAARREAGGNEQFFGPGTRLTVL.

This chain links TRBV2 with TRBJ1-5, with TRBD1 matching over 7 bases. CDR3 length: 15 residues. Germline V gene sequence: CDR1 SNHLY, CDR2 FYNNEI. The V segment lost 7 bases and the J segment 0 bases; nucleotides outside the gene matches: 6. The CDR3 region has the DNA TGTGCCAGCACTCCCTCAGGGGGTAGCAATCAGCCCCAGCATTTT. This translates into CASTPSGGSNQPQHF.

In its sample, this clone was seen once. This rearrangement joins TRBV5-6 to TRBJ2-3; 7 bases line up with TRBD1. Trimming removed 10 bases from V and 3 bases from J; junction bases left unmatched: 11. This CDR3 is built from 14 residues. From germline, CDR1 is SGHDT and CDR2 YYEEEE. CDR3 protein: CAPIDRVGTDTQYF. CDR3 coding DNA: TGTGCCCCAATCGACAGGGTGGGAACAGATACGCAGTATTTT.

The V call is TRBV5-4, the J call TRBJ2-7; D ambiguous. CDR3 length: 16 amino acids. Germline V CDR1 and CDR2: SGHNT, YYREEE (reference sequence). The V end lost 0 bases, the J end lost 5 bases, and 18 bases lay between the germline ends. As DNA, the CDR3 is TGTGCCAGCAGCTTGGCCGGATCCCTGGCTAGTCACGAGCAGTACTTC. Its translation is CASSLAGSLASHEQYF.

This clone was seen a few times. The chain has TRBV2 and TRBJ2-2, with 7 nucleotides matching TRBD1. J lost 5 bases, V lost 6 bases, and 9 bases had no gene match. The CDR3 runs 15 residues. Germline CDR1 and CDR2: SNHLY and FYNNEI. CDR3: CASRRETGRTGELFF. In nucleotides, the CDR3 is TGTGCCAGCAGGCGAGAGACAGGGAGAACCGGGGAGCTGTTTTTT.

Here the CDR3 DNA reads TGCGCCAGCAGCTTAATCGGGGGAGTAGACAATGAGCAGTTCTTC. Its protein product is CASSLIGGVDNEQFF. The rearrangement joins TRBV5-1 to TRBJ2-1; a weak D match, TRBD2 (6 bases). From germline, CDR1 is SGHRS and CDR2 YFSETQ. V was trimmed by 2 bases and J by 5 bases, leaving 14 bases between them. The CDR3 contains 15 residues.

In nucleotides, the CDR3 is TGCGCCAGCAGCCCCGCGACAGTAGCTAACTATGGCTACACCTTC. Protein sequence: CASSPATVANYGYTF. The gene calls are TRBV4-1 and TRBJ1-2; tentatively, D is TRBD1 (5 bases). V shed 4 bases and J shed 0 bases, with 12 bases lying between them. The CDR3 sequence is 15 residues long. The germline CDR1 and CDR2 sequences are MGHRA and YSYEKL.

CDR3 protein: CASATSGQETQYF. CDR3 sequence (DNA): TGTGCCAGCGCTACTAGCGGCCAAGAGACCCAGTACTTC. This chain uses TRBV18 with TRBJ2-5, with 8 bases matching TRBD2. The CDR3 contains 13 residues. J gave up 1 base and V 8 bases, and 3 bases lay outside the gene matches. Germline lookup yields CDR1 KGHSH and CDR2 LQKENI.